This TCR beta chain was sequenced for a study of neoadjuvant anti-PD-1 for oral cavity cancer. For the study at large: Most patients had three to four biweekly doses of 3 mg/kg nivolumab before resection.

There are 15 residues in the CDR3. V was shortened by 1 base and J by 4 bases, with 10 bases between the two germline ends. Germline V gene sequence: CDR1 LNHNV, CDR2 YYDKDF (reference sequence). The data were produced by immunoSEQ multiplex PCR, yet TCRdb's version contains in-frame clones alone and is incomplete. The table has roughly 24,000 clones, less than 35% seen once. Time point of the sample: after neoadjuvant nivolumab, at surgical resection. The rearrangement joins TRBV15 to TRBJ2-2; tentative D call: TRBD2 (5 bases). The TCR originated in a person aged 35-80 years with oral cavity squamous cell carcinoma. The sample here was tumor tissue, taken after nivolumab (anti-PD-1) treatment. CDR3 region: CATSRAREITGELFF. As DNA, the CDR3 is TGTGCCACCAGCAGAGCCCGGGAAATCACCGGGGAGCTGTTTTTT.